This T cell receptor (beta chain) was recovered during a study of human T cells and chemical hapten exposure. The overall study: Patch tests of 0.01% DPC on the upper back were read at 6 days. Study results and limitations: The number of TCRs over 1 in 1000 frequency stayed unchanged after DPC.

Unique molecular identifiers were linked by the library to individual cDNA molecules. Per the study methods: Per sample, the median was 95,638 TCRs, with values from about 24,000 to 680,000. TCRdb itself ran the RACE reads through MiXCR, one entry per CDR3 protein. TCRdb assigned the V and J calls; the authors' analysis was not used. The sample yields some 70,000 distinct CDR3 sequences, over 9.5% seen once. From germline, CDR1 is SGHDN and CDR2 FVKESK. The CDR3 has 14 residues. Losses at the gene ends were 4 bases for V and 8 bases for J; bases not matched to a gene: 6. Time point: pre-sensitization, week 0. Treatment here: therapeutic diphenylcyclopropenone sensitization with weekly scalp DPC. This clonotype appeared many times. Its antigen is unknown.

J is TRBJ1-4 and V is TRBV14, with 8 bases that match TRBD1. This specimen consisted of whole blood, obtained in connection with sensitization to the hapten diphenylcyclopropenone (DPC). The clonotype comes from a woman in her forties or fifties with alopecia areata. Some clones in this sample may be carry-over from other donors' samples. The CDR3 spells CASSRQGNEEKLFF. CDR3 nucleotides: TGTGCCAGCAGCCGACAGGGGAACGAGGAAAAACTGTTTTTT.